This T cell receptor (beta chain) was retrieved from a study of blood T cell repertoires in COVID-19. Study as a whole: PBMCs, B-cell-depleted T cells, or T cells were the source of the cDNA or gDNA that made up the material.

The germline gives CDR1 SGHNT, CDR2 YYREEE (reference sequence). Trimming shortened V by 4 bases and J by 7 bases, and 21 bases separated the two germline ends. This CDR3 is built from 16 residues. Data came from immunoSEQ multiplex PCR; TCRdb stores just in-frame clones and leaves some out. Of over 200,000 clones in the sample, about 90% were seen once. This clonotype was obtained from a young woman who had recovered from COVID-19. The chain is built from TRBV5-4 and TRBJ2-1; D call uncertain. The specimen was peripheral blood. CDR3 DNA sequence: TGTGCCAGCAGCCCGCGCGAGGTTTTCGTCATGAATGAGCAGTTCTTC. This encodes CASSPREVFVMNEQFF.